Listed below are T cell receptor beta chains from one sample, sequenced in a study of blood T cell repertoires in COVID-19. The repertoire was sequenced with immunoSEQ multiplex PCR; TCRdb's copy has only in-frame clones and lacks some. The sample consists of tens of thousands of clones, 80% of them appearing once. The sequenced material came from peripheral blood. The source is a human donor in a cohort sampled during active COVID-19. Each CDR3 is given with its conserved first and last residue. D genes are given only for firm matches. The size field is filled for only some rows; it gives once, few, many or a size class.

V gene: TRBV6-1
J gene: TRBJ1-1
D gene: -
clone size: -
CDR3 DNA: TGTGCCAGCAGGGAAGGGGCCTTAGGGAACACTGAAGCTTTCTTT
CDR3 protein: CASREGALGNTEAFF

V gene: TRBV4-1
J gene: TRBJ2-7
D gene: TRBD1
clone size: -
CDR3 DNA: TGCGCCAGCAGCCAAGATGACAGGGGTAACTACGAGCAGTACTTC
CDR3 protein: CASSQDDRGNYEQYF

V gene: TRBV28
J gene: TRBJ2-1
D gene: -
clone size: -
CDR3 DNA: TGTGCCAGCAAAGGCAGGGCCCTCTACAATGAGCAGTTCTTC
CDR3 protein: CASKGRALYNEQFF

V gene: TRBV2
J gene: TRBJ1-4
D gene: -
clone size: -
CDR3 DNA: TGTGCCAGCAGTGAAGAGATAGTTAATGAAAAACTGTTTTTT
CDR3 protein: CASSEEIVNEKLFF

V gene: TRBV6-1
J gene: TRBJ1-5
D gene: -
clone size: -
CDR3 DNA: TGTGCCAGCAGTGAAGCGTCTCACGGGCCCCAGCATTTT
CDR3 protein: CASSEASHGPQHF

V gene: TRBV19
J gene: TRBJ2-5
D gene: -
clone size: -
CDR3 DNA: TGTGCCAGTAGTCCTAGCCGACGGAAAGAGACCCAGTACTTC
CDR3 protein: CASSPSRRKETQYF

V gene: TRBV7-2
J gene: TRBJ2-1
D gene: TRBD2
clone size: -
CDR3 DNA: TGTGCCAGCAGCTACCGGACTAGCGGGTACAATGAGCAGTTCTTC
CDR3 protein: CASSYRTSGYNEQFF

V gene: TRBV7-2
J gene: TRBJ2-2
D gene: TRBD1
clone size: -
CDR3 DNA: TGTGCCAGCAGCTTAGGTGGGACAGGGTCCGGGGAGCTGTTTTTT
CDR3 protein: CASSLGGTGSGELFF

V gene: TRBV6-6
J gene: TRBJ1-4
D gene: TRBD1
clone size: -
CDR3 DNA: TGTGCCAGCAGAAGGACCGGGACAGGGGTGGATGAAAAACTGTTTTTT
CDR3 protein: CASRRTGTGVDEKLFF

V gene: TRBV7-2
J gene: TRBJ2-3
D gene: -
clone size: -
CDR3 DNA: TGTGCCAGCAGAAGGGAGTCAGATACGCAGTATTTT
CDR3 protein: CASRRESDTQYF

V gene: TRBV5-1
J gene: TRBJ2-1
D gene: -
clone size: -
CDR3 DNA: TGCGCCAGCAGCTTGGAGTGGGCCACCTACAATGAGCAGTTCTTC
CDR3 protein: CASSLEWATYNEQFF

V gene: TRBV24-1
J gene: TRBJ1-5
D gene: -
clone size: -
CDR3 DNA: TGTGCCACCACTGACGGGAATCAGCCCCAGCATTTT
CDR3 protein: CATTDGNQPQHF

V gene: TRBV11-3
J gene: TRBJ2-3
D gene: TRBD2
clone size: -
CDR3 DNA: TGTGCCAGCAGCCGGGGGACTAGCGGGAGGGGAGGAGATACGCAGTATTTT
CDR3 protein: CASSRGTSGRGGDTQYF

V gene: TRBV5-5
J gene: TRBJ2-7
D gene: -
clone size: -
CDR3 DNA: TGTGCCAGCAGCTCCTCGACAGGCTACGAGCAGTACTTC
CDR3 protein: CASSSSTGYEQYF

V gene: TRBV4-3
J gene: TRBJ2-1
D gene: TRBD2
clone size: -
CDR3 DNA: TGCGCCAGCAGCCGGGAGCTAGCGGGAGTAAACAATGAGCAGTTCTTC
CDR3 protein: CASSRELAGVNNEQFF

V gene: TRBV28
J gene: TRBJ1-1
D gene: -
clone size: -
CDR3 DNA: TGTGCCAGCAGCTCAGTTTCTCGGGGGGGGGAGAGGACTGAAGCTTTCTTT
CDR3 protein: CASSSVSRGGERTEAFF

V gene: TRBV7-9
J gene: TRBJ2-1
D gene: -
clone size: few
CDR3 DNA: TGTGCCAGCAGCTTAGGGGCAGGGATTCACAATGAGCAGTTCTTC
CDR3 protein: CASSLGAGIHNEQFF

V gene: TRBV18
J gene: TRBJ1-2
D gene: -
clone size: -
CDR3 DNA: TGTGCCAGCTCATCTGTAGGGGCAGGCGCTAACTATGGCTACACCTTC
CDR3 protein: CASSSVGAGANYGYTF

V gene: TRBV6-2/TRBV6-3
J gene: TRBJ2-1
D gene: -
clone size: -
CDR3 DNA: TGTGCCAGCAGTTACCCCACGGGGCGGGGACCTTACAATGAGCAGTTCTTC
CDR3 protein: CASSYPTGRGPYNEQFF

V gene: TRBV19
J gene: TRBJ1-2
D gene: TRBD1
clone size: -
CDR3 DNA: TGTGCCAGTAGTACCCCAGGGGGCTCACTCTATGGCTACACCTTC
CDR3 protein: CASSTPGGSLYGYTF

V gene: TRBV7-7
J gene: TRBJ2-5
D gene: -
clone size: -
CDR3 DNA: TGTGCTAGCAGCTTGGGCGGGTTCGGGGAGACCCAGTACTTC
CDR3 protein: CASSLGGFGETQYF

V gene: TRBV30
J gene: TRBJ2-7
D gene: TRBD1
clone size: -
CDR3 DNA: TGTGCCTGGAGCGGACAGGGGGCGTACGAGCAGTACTTC
CDR3 protein: CAWSGQGAYEQYF

V gene: TRBV27
J gene: TRBJ2-2
D gene: TRBD2
clone size: -
CDR3 DNA: TGTGCCAGCAGTCTCGTAGCGGGAGTTTACACCGGGGAGCTGTTTTTT
CDR3 protein: CASSLVAGVYTGELFF

V gene: TRBV2
J gene: TRBJ2-1
D gene: TRBD1
clone size: -
CDR3 DNA: TGTGCCAGCAGTTCCGACAGGGGCAATGAGCAGTTCTTC
CDR3 protein: CASSSDRGNEQFF

V gene: TRBV5-4
J gene: TRBJ2-5
D gene: TRBD1
clone size: -
CDR3 DNA: TGTGCCAGCAGGTCGGACAGGGGGCACGAGACCCAGTACTTC
CDR3 protein: CASRSDRGHETQYF

V gene: TRBV9
J gene: TRBJ2-5
D gene: TRBD2
clone size: -
CDR3 DNA: TGTGCCAGCAGCGCCCGGGGGGGGAGTCCCCAAGAGACCCAGTACTTC
CDR3 protein: CASSARGGSPQETQYF

V gene: TRBV7-9
J gene: TRBJ2-4
D gene: TRBD1
clone size: -
CDR3 DNA: TGTGCCAGCAGCTTAGGGACAGGGGGCGCAGGAGCCAAAAACATTCAGTACTTC
CDR3 protein: CASSLGTGGAGAKNIQYF

V gene: TRBV5-4
J gene: TRBJ2-5
D gene: -
clone size: -
CDR3 DNA: TGTGCCAGCAGCTTGGCAGGGGGGGAGACCCAGTACTTC
CDR3 protein: CASSLAGGETQYF

V gene: TRBV7-9
J gene: TRBJ2-5
D gene: -
clone size: once
CDR3 DNA: TGTGCCAGCGGACCCTATAGGGAGAGGGAGACCCAGTACTTC
CDR3 protein: CASGPYRERETQYF

V gene: TRBV25-1
J gene: TRBJ1-1
D gene: -
clone size: -
CDR3 DNA: TGTGCCAGCAGTGAAAGTGGGGGAAGGGGGTGGGGTGCTGAAGCTTTCTTT
CDR3 protein: CASSESGGRGWGAEAFF

V gene: TRBV9
J gene: TRBJ2-3
D gene: -
clone size: -
CDR3 DNA: TGTGCCAGCAGCCGTACTAGTAGCACAGATACGCAGTATTTT
CDR3 protein: CASSRTSSTDTQYF

V gene: TRBV6-2/TRBV6-3
J gene: TRBJ2-1
D gene: -
clone size: -
CDR3 DNA: TGTGCCAGCAGTTACCAGGGGAGCTCCTACAATGAGCAGTTCTTC
CDR3 protein: CASSYQGSSYNEQFF

V gene: TRBV7-8
J gene: TRBJ1-2
D gene: -
clone size: -
CDR3 DNA: TGTGCCAGCAGCTTAAACACAGGCTCGTCCCGCTATGGCTACACCTTC
CDR3 protein: CASSLNTGSSRYGYTF

V gene: TRBV6-5
J gene: TRBJ1-4
D gene: -
clone size: -
CDR3 DNA: TGTGCCAGCAGTTACTCGTCAGCGAATGAAAAACTGTTTTTT
CDR3 protein: CASSYSSANEKLFF

V gene: TRBV5-1
J gene: TRBJ2-5
D gene: TRBD2
clone size: few
CDR3 DNA: TGCGCCAGCAGCTTAAGGACTAGCGGGGGCGCTGGGGAGACCCAGTACTTC
CDR3 protein: CASSLRTSGGAGETQYF

V gene: TRBV7-2
J gene: TRBJ1-5
D gene: -
clone size: -
CDR3 DNA: TGTGCCAGCAGCTTAGAGGGGGGGACCCAGCCCCAGCATTTT
CDR3 protein: CASSLEGGTQPQHF

V gene: TRBV5-5
J gene: TRBJ2-7
D gene: TRBD2
clone size: -
CDR3 DNA: TGTGCCAGCGGAACCCCGGGACTAGCTGGGGAGCAGTACTTC
CDR3 protein: CASGTPGLAGEQYF

V gene: TRBV2
J gene: TRBJ2-1
D gene: -
clone size: -
CDR3 DNA: TGTGCCAGCAGTGAACGTAGGGGCTCCTACAATGAGCAGTTCTTC
CDR3 protein: CASSERRGSYNEQFF

V gene: TRBV6-2/TRBV6-3
J gene: TRBJ1-4
D gene: TRBD1
clone size: -
CDR3 DNA: TGTGCCAGCAGTTCCACCATCGGGGACGGGACAGTTAATGAAAAACTGTTTTTT
CDR3 protein: CASSSTIGDGTVNEKLFF

V gene: TRBV5-4
J gene: TRBJ2-1
D gene: TRBD2
clone size: -
CDR3 DNA: TGTGCCAGCAGCTCGGGACTAGCGATCGATGAGCAGTTCTTC
CDR3 protein: CASSSGLAIDEQFF

V gene: TRBV12-3/TRBV12-4
J gene: TRBJ1-5
D gene: -
clone size: -
CDR3 DNA: TGTGCCAGCAGTGCCTCGGGCAATCAGCCCCAGCATTTT
CDR3 protein: CASSASGNQPQHF

V gene: TRBV6-5
J gene: TRBJ1-5
D gene: -
clone size: -
CDR3 DNA: TGTGCCAGCAGCGGACAGACCAATCAGCCCCAGCATTTT
CDR3 protein: CASSGQTNQPQHF